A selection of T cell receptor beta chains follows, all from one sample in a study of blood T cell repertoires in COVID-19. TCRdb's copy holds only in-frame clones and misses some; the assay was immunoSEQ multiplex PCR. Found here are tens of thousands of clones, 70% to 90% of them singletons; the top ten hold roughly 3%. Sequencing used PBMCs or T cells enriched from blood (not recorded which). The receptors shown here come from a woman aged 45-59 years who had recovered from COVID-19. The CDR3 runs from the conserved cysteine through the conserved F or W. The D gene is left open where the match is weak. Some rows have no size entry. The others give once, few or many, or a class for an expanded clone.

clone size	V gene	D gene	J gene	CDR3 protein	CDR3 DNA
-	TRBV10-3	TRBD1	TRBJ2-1	CAFRGDRGDNEQFF	TGTGCCTTCAGAGGGGACAGGGGCGACAATGAGCAGTTCTTC
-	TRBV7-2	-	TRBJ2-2	CASSFRENTGELFF	TGTGCCAGCAGCTTCAGGGAAAACACCGGGGAGCTGTTTTTT
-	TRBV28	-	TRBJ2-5	CASSPVLSRGGETQYF	TGTGCCAGCAGTCCCGTGTTGAGCAGGGGAGGGGAGACCCAGTACTTC
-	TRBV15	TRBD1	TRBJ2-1	CATSRDKATGGYNEQFF	TGTGCCACCAGCAGAGATAAGGCGACAGGGGGGTACAATGAGCAGTTCTTC
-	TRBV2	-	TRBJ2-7	CASSGAGLAYEQYF	TGTGCCAGCAGTGGGGCCGGACTCGCCTACGAGCAGTACTTC
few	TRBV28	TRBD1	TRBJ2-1	CASRTDRVRNEQFF	TGTGCCAGCAGAACGGACAGGGTTCGCAATGAGCAGTTCTTC
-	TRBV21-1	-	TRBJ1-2	CASSGKIYGYTF	TGTGCCAGCAGCGGCAAAATTTATGGCTACACCTTC
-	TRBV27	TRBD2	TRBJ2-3	CASSLSPLTGGGTDTQYF	TGTGCCAGCAGTTTGTCCCCCCTAACGGGGGGGGGCACAGATACGCAGTATTTT
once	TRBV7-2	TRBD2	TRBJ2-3	CASSSGLATDTQYF	TGTGCCAGCAGCTCGGGACTAGCTACAGATACGCAGTATTTT
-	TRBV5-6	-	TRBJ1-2	CASSLDRGAYGYTF	TGTGCCAGCAGCTTGGATCGGGGGGCCTATGGCTACACCTTC
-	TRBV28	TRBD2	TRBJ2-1	CASSLHQGLAGVDEQFF	TGTGCCAGCAGTTTACACCAGGGACTAGCGGGAGTGGATGAGCAGTTCTTC
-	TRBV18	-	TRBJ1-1	CASSPGASDTEAFF	TGTGCCAGCTCACCGGGGGCGTCTGACACTGAAGCTTTCTTT
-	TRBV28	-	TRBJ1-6	CARAGRKDNSPLHF	TGTGCCAGGGCAGGGAGGAAGGATAATTCACCCCTCCACTTT
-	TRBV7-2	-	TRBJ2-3	CASSLSSLSTDTQYF	TGTGCCAGCAGCTTAAGTAGCCTTAGCACAGATACGCAGTATTTT
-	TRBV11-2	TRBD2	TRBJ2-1	CASRLAGGHGNEQFF	TGTGCCAGCAGGTTAGCGGGAGGGCACGGCAATGAGCAGTTCTTC
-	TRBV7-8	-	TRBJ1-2	CASSLLGLRDYGYTF	TGTGCCAGCAGCTTACTGGGACTAAGGGACTATGGCTACACCTTC
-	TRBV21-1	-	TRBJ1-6	CASSGRDRIVPLHF	TGTGCCAGCAGCGGCCGGGACAGGATCGTTCCCCTCCACTTT
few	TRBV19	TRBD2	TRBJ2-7	CASSIEGPRLAGSQREQYF	TGTGCCAGTAGTATTGAGGGCCCTCGACTAGCGGGCTCACAGAGGGAGCAGTACTTC
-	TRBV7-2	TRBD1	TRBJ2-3	CASSLGGQGVTDTQYF	TGTGCCAGCAGCTTAGGGGGACAGGGGGTAACAGATACGCAGTATTTT
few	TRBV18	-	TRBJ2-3	CASSPRERTDTQYF	TGTGCCAGCTCACCTCGGGAGCGCACAGATACGCAGTATTTT
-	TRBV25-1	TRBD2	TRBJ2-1	CASSGPGTSWANEQFF	TGTGCCAGCAGTGGACCCGGGACTAGCTGGGCGAATGAGCAGTTCTTC
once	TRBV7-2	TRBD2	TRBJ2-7	CASSQLAGGLYF	TGTGCCAGCAGCCAACTAGCGGGGGGACTATACTTC
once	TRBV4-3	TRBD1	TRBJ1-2	CASSPQTGTGRYGYTF	TGCGCCAGCAGCCCTCAAACCGGGACAGGGCGCTATGGCTACACCTTC
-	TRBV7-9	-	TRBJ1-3	CASSSSDVQGGNTIYF	TGTGCCAGCAGCTCGTCCGATGTCCAGGGTGGAAACACCATATATTTT
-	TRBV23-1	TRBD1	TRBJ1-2	CARDRGLGYTF	TGCGCCAGGGACAGGGGGCTCGGCTACACCTTC
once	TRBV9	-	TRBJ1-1	CASSVSLNTEAFF	TGTGCCAGCAGCGTAAGCTTGAACACTGAAGCTTTCTTT
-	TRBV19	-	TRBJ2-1	CASSPPFNEQFF	TGTGCCAGTAGTCCCCCCTTTAATGAGCAGTTCTTC
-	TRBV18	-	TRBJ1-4	CASSKTRADNEKLFF	TGTGCCAGCTCGAAAACCAGGGCAGATAATGAAAAACTGTTTTTT
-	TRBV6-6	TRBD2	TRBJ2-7	CASSRAASWGGSYEQYF	TGTGCCAGCAGTCGTGCCGCCAGCTGGGGGGGTTCCTACGAGCAGTACTTC
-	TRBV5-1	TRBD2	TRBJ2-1	CTSRRTSGTNEQFF	TGCACCAGCAGAAGGACTAGCGGGACTAATGAGCAGTTCTTC
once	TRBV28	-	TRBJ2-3	CASSLPFGPDTQYF	TGTGCCAGCAGTTTACCTTTCGGTCCAGATACGCAGTATTTT
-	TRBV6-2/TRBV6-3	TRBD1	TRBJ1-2	CASSPGGQLLSYTF	TGTGCCAGCAGCCCCGGGGGACAGCTATTGTCTTACACCTTC
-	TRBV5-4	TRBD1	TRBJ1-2	CASSSQQGAGFSGYTF	TGTGCCAGCAGCTCACAACAGGGGGCTGGATTCTCTGGCTACACCTTC
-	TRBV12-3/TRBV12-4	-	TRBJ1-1	CASTFQGTEAFF	TGTGCCAGCACCTTCCAGGGGACTGAAGCTTTCTTT
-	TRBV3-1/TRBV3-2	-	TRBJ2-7	CASSQPGYGTYEQYF	TGTGCCAGCAGCCAGCCGGGATACGGAACCTACGAGCAGTACTTC
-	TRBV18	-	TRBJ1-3	CASSKTAGLGNTIYF	TGTGCCAGCTCAAAGACAGCAGGCCTCGGAAACACCATATATTTT